This T cell receptor beta chain was recorded in a study of blood T cell repertoires in COVID-19. Looking at the study overall: Samples came from the United States, Italy and Spain, spanning acute and convalescent COVID-19. T cells, B-cell-depleted T cells, or PBMCs provided the cDNA or gDNA that served as material.

In this sample, this clone turned up once. How the authors handled the data: By means of reference gene primer amplification, nucleated cell counts were estimated. Profiling relied on immunoSEQ multiplex PCR, and the TCRdb table lists in-frame clones only, not all of them. Clone size and V and J calls were adopted from that table, with D and trimming inferred from the DNA. This table has more than 200,000 clones, about 85% appearing once. In germline, CDR1 is SGHKS, CDR2 YYEKEE (reference sequence). This CDR3 comprises 14 residues. The V and J ends lost 1 base and 1 base respectively, with 6 bases between them.

The chain links TRBV5-5 to TRBJ1-5; the D is unclear. Sequences were obtained from peripheral blood. This TCR came from a woman at least 80 years old with COVID-19, enrolled during active disease. The CDR3 region has the DNA TGTGCCAGCAGCTTGTACCAGAGCAATCAGCCCCAGCATTTT. As protein: CASSLYQSNQPQHF.